This TCR beta chain emerged from a study of shared clonotypes between healthy human individuals. Worth noting for this clone: The antigen remains undetermined. Other DNA sequences in this sample translate to the same CDR3.

In the sorted-subset replicate PCRs, 200 ng DNA, 30,000 or so T cell genomes, was used. Profiled with immunoSEQ multiplex PCR; TCRdb holds only in-frame clones, not every one. The sample carries about 730,000 clones, 55% to 75% recorded once. Regarding the study as a whole: Generally, naive subsets (rather than memory subsets) showed larger estimated richness.

CDR1 and CDR2 from the germline V gene are SGHRS and YFSETQ. Between the trimmed V and J ends, which lost 4 bases and 0 bases, there was a span of 11 bases. The CDR3 contains 15 residues. The source is a woman between 25 and 40 years old in good health. The chain has TRBV5-1 and TRBJ2-1; no reliable D call. The sample taken for sequencing was memory CD4+ T cells sorted from blood. The subset was: CD45RA-negative fraction. The CDR3 protein is CASSQSSGSYNEQFF. CDR3 nucleotides: TGCGCCAGCAGCCAAAGTTCTGGCTCCTACAATGAGCAGTTCTTC.